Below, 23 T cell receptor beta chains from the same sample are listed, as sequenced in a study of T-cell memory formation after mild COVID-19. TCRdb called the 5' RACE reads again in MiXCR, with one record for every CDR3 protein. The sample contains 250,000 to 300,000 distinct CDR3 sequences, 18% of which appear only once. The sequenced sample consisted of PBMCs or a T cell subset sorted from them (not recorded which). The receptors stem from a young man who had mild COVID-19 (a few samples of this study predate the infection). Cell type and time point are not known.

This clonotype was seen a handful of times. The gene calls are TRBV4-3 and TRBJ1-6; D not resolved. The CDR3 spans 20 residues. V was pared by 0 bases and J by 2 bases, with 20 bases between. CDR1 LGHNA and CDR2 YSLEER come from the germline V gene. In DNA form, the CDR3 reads TGCGCCAGCAGCCAAGACGCCCATACAGTGGGATTTACCTATAATTCACCCCTCCACTTT. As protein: CASSQDAHTVGFTYNSPLHF.

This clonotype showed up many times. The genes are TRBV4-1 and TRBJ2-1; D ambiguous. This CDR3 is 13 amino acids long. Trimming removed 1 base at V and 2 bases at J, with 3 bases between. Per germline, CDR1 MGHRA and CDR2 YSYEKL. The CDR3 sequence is CASSQGPYNEQFF. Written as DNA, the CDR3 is TGCGCCAGCAGCCAAGGGCCCTACAATGAGCAGTTCTTC.

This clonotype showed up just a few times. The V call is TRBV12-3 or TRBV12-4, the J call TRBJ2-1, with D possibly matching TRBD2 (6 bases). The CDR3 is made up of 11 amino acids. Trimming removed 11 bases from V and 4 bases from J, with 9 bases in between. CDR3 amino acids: CACGVYNEQFF. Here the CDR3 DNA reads TGTGCCTGCGGGGTTTACAATGAGCAGTTCTTC.

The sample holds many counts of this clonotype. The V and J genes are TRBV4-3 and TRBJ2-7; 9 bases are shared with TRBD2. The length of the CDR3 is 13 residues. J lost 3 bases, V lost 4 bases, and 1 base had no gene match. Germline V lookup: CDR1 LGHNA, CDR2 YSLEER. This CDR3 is CASSPAGGYEQYF. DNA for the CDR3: TGCGCCAGCAGCCCAGCGGGGGGCTACGAGCAGTACTTC.

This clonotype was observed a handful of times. DNA of the CDR3: TGCAGCGTTGAAGGTGGGGCGGGCACAGATACGCAGTATTTT. Translated: CSVEGGAGTDTQYF. The chain joins TRBV29-1 to TRBJ2-3, with a weak D call TRBD1 (5 bases). This CDR3 spans 14 amino acids. Germline V CDR1 and CDR2: SQVTM, ANQGSEA. V lost 1 base to trimming and J lost 1 base, with 9 bases between them.

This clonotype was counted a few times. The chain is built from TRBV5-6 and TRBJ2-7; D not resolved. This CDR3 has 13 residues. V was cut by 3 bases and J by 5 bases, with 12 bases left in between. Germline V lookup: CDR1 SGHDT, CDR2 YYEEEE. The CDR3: CASSSSFVHEQYV. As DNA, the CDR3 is TGTGCCAGCAGCTCGTCTTTCGTCCACGAGCAGTACGTC.

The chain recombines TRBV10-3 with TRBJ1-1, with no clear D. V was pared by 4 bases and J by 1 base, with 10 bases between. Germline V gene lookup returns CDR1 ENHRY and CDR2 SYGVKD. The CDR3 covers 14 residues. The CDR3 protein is CAISGEWGNTEAFF. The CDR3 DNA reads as TGTGCCATCAGTGGGGAGTGGGGGAACACTGAAGCTTTCTTT.

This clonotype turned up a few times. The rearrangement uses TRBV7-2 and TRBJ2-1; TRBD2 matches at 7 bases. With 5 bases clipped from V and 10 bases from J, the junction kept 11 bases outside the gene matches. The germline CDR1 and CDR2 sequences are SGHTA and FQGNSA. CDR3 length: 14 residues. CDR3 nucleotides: TGTGCCAGCAGCCCCCAGAGCGGGGCCTCCGAGCAGTTCTTC. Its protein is CASSPQSGASEQFF.

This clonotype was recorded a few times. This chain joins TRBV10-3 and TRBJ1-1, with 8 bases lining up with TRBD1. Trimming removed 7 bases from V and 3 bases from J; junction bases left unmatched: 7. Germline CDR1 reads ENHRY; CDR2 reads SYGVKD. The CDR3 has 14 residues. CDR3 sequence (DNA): TGTGCCATCAACGGACAGGGTGAGGACACTGAAGCTTTCTTT. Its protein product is CAINGQGEDTEAFF.

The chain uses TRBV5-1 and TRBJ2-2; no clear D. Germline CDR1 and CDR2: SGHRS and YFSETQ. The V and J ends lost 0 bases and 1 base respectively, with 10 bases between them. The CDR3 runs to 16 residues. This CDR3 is CASSLDVARNTGELFF. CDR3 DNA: TGCGCCAGCAGCTTGGATGTAGCCCGGAACACCGGGGAGCTGTTTTTT.

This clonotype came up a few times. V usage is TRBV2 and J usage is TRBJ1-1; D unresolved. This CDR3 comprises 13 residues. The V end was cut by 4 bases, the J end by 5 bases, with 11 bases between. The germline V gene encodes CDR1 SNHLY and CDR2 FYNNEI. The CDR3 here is CASSAAPRTEAFF. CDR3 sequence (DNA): TGTGCCAGCAGTGCCGCACCCCGGACTGAAGCTTTCTTT.

CDR3 in amino acids: CASSPPTSGGPSGTGELFF. In DNA, the CDR3 is TGTGCCAGCTCACCACCGACTAGCGGGGGACCTTCGGGCACCGGGGAGCTGTTTTTT. The rearrangement links TRBV18 to TRBJ2-2, with 12 bases that match TRBD2. The V gene end was trimmed by 0 bases and the J gene end by 4 bases; junction bases not matched to a gene: 9. The germline gives CDR1 KGHSH, CDR2 LQKENI. The CDR3 has 19 amino acids.

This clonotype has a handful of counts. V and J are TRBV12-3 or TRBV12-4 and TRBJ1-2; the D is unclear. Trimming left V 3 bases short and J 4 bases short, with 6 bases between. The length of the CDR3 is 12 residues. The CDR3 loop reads CASSFDGYGYTF. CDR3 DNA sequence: TGTGCCAGCAGTTTCGATGGCTATGGCTACACCTTC.

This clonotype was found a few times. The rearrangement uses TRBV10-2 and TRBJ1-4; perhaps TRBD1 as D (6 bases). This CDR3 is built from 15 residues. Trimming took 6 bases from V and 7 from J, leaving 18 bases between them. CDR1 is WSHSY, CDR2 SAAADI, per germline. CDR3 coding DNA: TGCGCCAGCAGCCTATTTGGGACATCGGGTGAAAAACTGTTTTTT. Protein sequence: CASSLFGTSGEKLFF.

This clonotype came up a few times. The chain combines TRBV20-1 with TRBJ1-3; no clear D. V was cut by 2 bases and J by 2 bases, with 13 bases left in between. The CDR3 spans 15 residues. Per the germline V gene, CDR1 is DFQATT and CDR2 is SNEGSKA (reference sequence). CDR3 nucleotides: TGCAGTGCTAGACCCGACGGTGGGACTGGAAACACCATATATTTT. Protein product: CSARPDGGTGNTIYF.

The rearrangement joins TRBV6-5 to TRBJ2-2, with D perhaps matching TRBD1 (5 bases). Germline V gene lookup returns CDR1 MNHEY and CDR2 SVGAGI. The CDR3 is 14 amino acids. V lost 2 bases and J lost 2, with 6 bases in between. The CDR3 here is CASSYQGNTGELFF. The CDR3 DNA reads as TGTGCCAGCAGTTACCAGGGAAACACCGGGGAGCTGTTTTTT.

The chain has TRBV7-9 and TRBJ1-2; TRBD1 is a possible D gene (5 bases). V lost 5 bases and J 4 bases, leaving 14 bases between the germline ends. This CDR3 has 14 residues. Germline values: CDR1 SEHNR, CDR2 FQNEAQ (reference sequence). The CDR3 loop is CASSHDSSVYGYTF. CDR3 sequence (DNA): TGTGCCAGCAGCCATGACAGCTCCGTCTATGGCTACACCTTC.

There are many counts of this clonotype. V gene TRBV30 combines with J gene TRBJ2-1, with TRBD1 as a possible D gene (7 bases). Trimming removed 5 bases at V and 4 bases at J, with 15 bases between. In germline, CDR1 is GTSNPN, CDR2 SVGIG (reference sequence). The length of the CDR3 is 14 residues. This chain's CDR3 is CAWSQGGPYNEQFF. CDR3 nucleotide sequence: TGTGCCTGGTCTCAGGGGGGTCCTTACAATGAGCAGTTCTTC.

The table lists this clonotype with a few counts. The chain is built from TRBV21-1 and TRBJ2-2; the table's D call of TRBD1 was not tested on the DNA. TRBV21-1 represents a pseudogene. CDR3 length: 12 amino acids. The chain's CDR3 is CAGTVDTGELFF. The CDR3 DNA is TGTGCCGGGACAGTAGACACCGGGGAGCTGTTTTTT.

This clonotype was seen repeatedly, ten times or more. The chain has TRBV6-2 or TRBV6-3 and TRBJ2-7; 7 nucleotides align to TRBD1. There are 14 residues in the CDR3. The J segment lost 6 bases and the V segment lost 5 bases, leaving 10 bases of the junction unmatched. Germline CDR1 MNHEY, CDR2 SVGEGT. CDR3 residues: CASSRLTGIREQYV. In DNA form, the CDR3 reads TGTGCCAGCAGTCGGCTGACAGGGATTCGCGAGCAGTACGTC.

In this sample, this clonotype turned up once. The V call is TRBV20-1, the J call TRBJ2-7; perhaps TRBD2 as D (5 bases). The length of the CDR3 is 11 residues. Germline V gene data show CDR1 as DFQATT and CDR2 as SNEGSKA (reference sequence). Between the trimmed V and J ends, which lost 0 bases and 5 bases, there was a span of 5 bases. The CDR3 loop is CSAREEDEQYF. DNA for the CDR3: TGCAGTGCTAGAGAGGAGGACGAGCAGTACTTC.

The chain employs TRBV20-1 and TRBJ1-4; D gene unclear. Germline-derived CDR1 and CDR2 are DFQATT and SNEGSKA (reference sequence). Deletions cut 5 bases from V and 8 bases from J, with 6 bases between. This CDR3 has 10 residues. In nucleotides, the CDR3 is TGCAGTGCTCCCAGGGAAAAACTGTTTTTT. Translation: CSAPREKLFF.

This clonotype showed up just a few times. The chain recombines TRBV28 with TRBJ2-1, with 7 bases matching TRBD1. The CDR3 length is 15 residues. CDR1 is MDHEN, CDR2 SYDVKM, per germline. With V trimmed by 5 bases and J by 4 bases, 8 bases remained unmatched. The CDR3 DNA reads TGTGCCAGCAGTCCAGATCGGGACAGTTACAATGAGCAGTTCTTC. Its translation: CASSPDRDSYNEQFF.